A single sample is the source of the 32 T cell receptor beta chains below, sequenced in a study of T-cell reconstitution after alpha-beta-depleted transplantation in children. Library preparation (for TCRbeta) was performed with unique molecular identifiers. TCRdb analysed the PCR reads with MiXCR anew, one entry per CDR3 protein. In the table there are roughly 250,000 distinct CDR3 sequences, around 7.8% of which are singletons. The material was PBMCs, mostly from graft donor cells, obtained 180 days after TCRalphabeta/CD19-depleted stem cell transplant. The receptors shown here come from a male patient under 18 who had a stem cell transplant for acute lymphoblastic leukemia, so the T cells may come from the graft donor.

Worth noting for this clonotype: A much bigger clone sits one base away, suggesting this may be a read error. CDR3 coding DNA: TGTGCCAGCAGCCCGGTTAGGGGGAGTGGGAATGAGCGGTTCTTC. Translation: CASSPVRGSGNERFF. The chain combines TRBV7-9 with TRBJ2-1; D is perhaps TRBD1 (6 bases). CDR1 and CDR2 from the germline V gene are SEHNR and FQNEAQ (reference sequence). The CDR3 sequence is 15 residues long. The whole variable domain, remainder taken from reference TRBV7-9 and TRBJ2-1, is DTGVSQNPRHKITKRGQNVTFRCDPISEHNRLYWYRQTLGQGPEFLTYFQNEAQLEKSRLLSDRFSAERPKGSFSTLEIQRTEQGDSAMYLCASSPVRGSGNERFFGPGTRLTVL.

This clonotype appeared many times. V usage is TRBV12-3 or TRBV12-4 and J usage is TRBJ2-3; D is ambiguous. This CDR3 is built from 15 residues. V lost 6 bases to trimming and J lost 2 bases, with 15 bases between them. The DNA of the CDR3 is TGTGCCAGCAGGCCCAAGGGTTATCCCACAGATACGCAGTATTTT. Translated, it gives CASRPKGYPTDTQYF.

In its sample, this clonotype was seen many times. J is TRBJ1-1 and V is TRBV7-2, with 7 bases identical to TRBD1. The trim removed 5 bases at V and 0 bases at J, leaving 9 bases unmatched. The CDR3 contains 16 residues. Germline values: CDR1 SGHTA, CDR2 FQGNSA. The CDR3 sequence: CASSIIPTGLNTEAFF. DNA of the CDR3: TGTGCCAGCAGCATAATCCCGACAGGGTTGAACACTGAAGCTTTCTTT. The full variable domain, in which reference TRBV7-2 and TRBJ1-1 provide the parts outside the CDR3, is GAGVSQSPSNKVTEKGKDVELRCDPISGHTALYWYRQSLGQGLEFLIYFQGNSAPDKSGLPSDRFSAERTGGSVSTLTIQRTQQEDSAVYLCASSIIPTGLNTEAFFGQGTRLTVV.

This clonotype came up many times. The V and J genes are TRBV7-2 and TRBJ2-3; 9 bases line up with TRBD2. CDR3 length: 16 amino acids. V shed 4 bases, J shed 4 bases, and the junction held 9 bases outside the gene matches. The germline CDR1 and CDR2 sequences are SGHTA and FQGNSA. The CDR3 protein is CASSYGGGRASDTQYF. DNA of the CDR3: TGTGCCAGCAGCTACGGGGGCGGGAGGGCCTCAGATACGCAGTATTTT. Complete variable domain (other parts from reference TRBV7-2 and TRBJ2-3): GAGVSQSPSNKVTEKGKDVELRCDPISGHTALYWYRQSLGQGLEFLIYFQGNSAPDKSGLPSDRFSAERTGGSVSTLTIQRTQQEDSAVYLCASSYGGGRASDTQYFGPGTRLTVL.

This clonotype was detected many times. The chain carries TRBV7-6 and TRBJ2-2, with D perhaps TRBD2 (5 bases). V lost 1 base to trimming and J lost 3 bases, with 12 bases between them. Looked up from germline, CDR1 is SGHVS and CDR2 is FNYEAQ. The CDR3 contains 16 residues. CDR3 coding DNA: TGTGCCAGCAGCTTAGGGGGTGGGAGCTACACCGGGGAGCTGTTTTTT. Translated, it gives CASSLGGGSYTGELFF.

This clonotype has a count of ten or more. The chain has TRBV15 and TRBJ1-6, with TRBD1 as a possible D gene (5 bases). V gave up 0 bases and J gave up 7 bases, with 19 bases separating them. CDR3 length: 18 amino acids. Germline lookup yields CDR1 LNHNV and CDR2 YYDKDF (reference sequence). The CDR3 nucleotides read TGTGCCACCAGCAGAGATGGGGCAGGACTACAAAGGAATTCACCCCTCCACTTT. This sequence encodes CATSRDGAGLQRNSPLHF.

This clonotype was observed many times. The chain combines TRBV2 with TRBJ2-1; 7 positions match TRBD2. Germline CDR1 is SNHLY and CDR2 is FYNNEI. This CDR3 is 14 amino acids long. With 8 bases clipped from V and 1 base from J, the junction kept 5 bases outside the gene matches. The CDR3 spells CASLRGSSYNEQFF. CDR3 DNA: TGTGCCAGCCTTCGCGGGAGTTCCTACAATGAGCAGTTCTTC.

This clonotype has ten or more counts. The V gene is TRBV29-1, the J gene TRBJ1-5, with D unresolved. V lost 7 bases and J 7 bases, leaving 17 bases between the germline ends. In germline, CDR1 is SQVTM, CDR2 ANQGSEA. This CDR3 spans 13 amino acids. The CDR3 DNA sequence: TGCAGCGCCTCCGATAGGGCGGGACAGCCCCAGCATTTT. Protein sequence: CSASDRAGQPQHF.

This clonotype occurred many times. The chain combines TRBV4-3 with TRBJ1-1; a possible D gene is TRBD1 (5 bases). The CDR3 runs 17 residues. The V and J ends lost 0 bases and 1 base respectively, with 15 bases between them. Germline lookup yields CDR1 LGHNA and CDR2 YSLEER. The CDR3 DNA sequence: TGCGCCAGCAGCCAAGATGCGACAGTTTTTGGGAACACTGAAGCTTTCTTT. Its protein is CASSQDATVFGNTEAFF.

This clonotype occurred many times. The chain links TRBV28 to TRBJ1-1, with a possible D match to TRBD1 (5 bases). The CDR3 totals 15 residues. Trimming removed 1 base from V and 1 base from J, with 10 bases in between. The germline gives CDR1 MDHEN, CDR2 SYDVKM. The chain's CDR3 is CASSLYSRGNTEAFF. CDR3 coding DNA: TGTGCCAGCAGTTTATATTCTAGGGGGAACACTGAAGCTTTCTTT.

This clonotype was seen ten or more times. This chain uses TRBV7-9 with TRBJ2-3; TRBD2 matches 10 bases. The germline V gene has CDR1 SEHNR and CDR2 FQNEAQ (reference sequence). This CDR3 contains 16 residues. J lost 4 bases, V lost 5 bases, and 9 bases had no gene match. This chain's CDR3 is CASSVLAGGGADTQYF. In DNA form, the CDR3 reads TGTGCCAGCAGCGTCTTAGCGGGAGGAGGCGCAGATACGCAGTATTTT.

In this sample, this clonotype turned up many times. The chain has TRBV20-1 and TRBJ1-4; 8 nucleotides align to TRBD1. CDR1 and CDR2 (germline): DFQATT, SNEGSKA (reference sequence). V lost 6 bases, J lost 8 bases, and 8 bases stayed unmatched. This CDR3 is 13 amino acids long. CDR3 region: CSATRTGSEKLFF. CDR3 sequence (DNA): TGCAGTGCAACCCGGACAGGGAGCGAAAAACTGTTTTTT.

This clonotype was counted ten times or more. The V call is TRBV6-5, the J call TRBJ1-2; TRBD1 aligns across 11 bases. CDR1 and CDR2 from the germline V gene are MNHEY and SVGAGI. Germline trimming cut 0 bases from V and 0 bases from J; bases unmatched to any gene: 3. This CDR3 has 17 residues. The CDR3 region is CASSYSGQGVANYGYTF. The CDR3 DNA reads TGTGCCAGCAGTTACTCGGGACAGGGGGTTGCTAACTATGGCTACACCTTC.

This clonotype has ten or more counts. The rearrangement uses TRBV10-3 and TRBJ2-2, with D uncertain. The CDR3 sequence is 11 residues long. The germline V gene has CDR1 ENHRY and CDR2 SYGVKD. The V gene lost 0 bases and the J gene lost 9 bases, with 2 bases spanning the gap. In nucleotides, the CDR3 is TGTGCCATCAGTGAGTCTTGGGAGCTGTTTTTT. It is translated as CAISESWELFF.

This clonotype was counted ten times or more. This rearrangement joins TRBV10-2 to TRBJ1-5, with TRBD1 matching over 9 bases. Looked up from germline, CDR1 is WSHSY and CDR2 is SAAADI. This CDR3 spans 16 amino acids. Trimming cost V 6 bases and J 6 bases; bases outside gene matches: 12. The CDR3 loop is CASSLMTGGMAQPQHF. The CDR3 DNA reads TGCGCCAGCAGCTTAATGACAGGGGGAATGGCTCAGCCCCAGCATTTT.

This clonotype was counted at least ten times. This sequence joins TRBV13 and TRBJ2-1; D is unresolved. The V end was cut by 1 base, the J end by 7 bases, with 17 bases between. Germline assignment: CDR1 PRHDT and CDR2 FYEKMQ (reference sequence). This CDR3 has 16 amino acids. CDR3 coding DNA: TGTGCCAGCAGCTTAGCGGGCAGTTTATCCCAAAATGAGCAGTTCTTC. Translated: CASSLAGSLSQNEQFF. The full variable domain, with the rest looked up from reference TRBV13 and TRBJ2-1, is AAGVIQSPRHLIKEKRETATLKCYPIPRHDTVYWYQQGPGQDPQFLISFYEKMQSDKGSIPDRFSAQQFSDYHSELNMSSLELGDSALYFCASSLAGSLSQNEQFFGPGTRLTVL.

This clonotype was observed at least ten times. J is TRBJ1-4 and V is TRBV7-8; possibly TRBD1 for D (6 bases). Trimming took 2 bases from V and 8 from J, leaving 15 bases between them. Germline V gene data show CDR1 as SGHVS and CDR2 as FQNEAQ. CDR3 size: 15 residues. CDR3 nucleotides: TGTGCCAGCAGCTTAAATGGGGGGGGCGGCGAAAAACTGTTTTTT. It yields the protein CASSLNGGGGEKLFF.

This clonotype has ten or more counts. Here the CDR3 reads CASSLALAGGADTQYF. DNA for the CDR3: TGCGCCAGCAGCTTGGCGCTAGCGGGGGGTGCAGATACGCAGTATTTT. The chain couples TRBV5-1 to TRBJ2-3; 11 bases agree with TRBD2. Germline-derived CDR1 and CDR2 are SGHRS and YFSETQ. With 0 bases clipped from V and 4 bases from J, the junction kept 4 bases outside the gene matches. This CDR3 has 16 amino acids. The variable domain in full, with the rest retrieved from reference TRBV5-1 and TRBJ2-3, is KAGVTQTPRYLIKTRGQQVTLSCSPISGHRSVSWYQQTPGQGLQFLFEYFSETQRNKGNFPGRFSGRQFSNSRSEMNVSTLELGDSALYLCASSLALAGGADTQYFGPGTRLTVL.

This clonotype was seen ten or more times. The chain carries TRBV6-5 and TRBJ1-6, with TRBD1 matching 11 bases. CDR3 length equals 17 residues. The J segment lost 8 bases and the V segment lost 0 bases, leaving 6 bases of the junction unmatched. The germline gives CDR1 MNHEY, CDR2 SVGAGI. CDR3 sequence (DNA): TGTGCCAGCAGTTACTCGTACCCGGGACAGGGGGATTCACCCCTCCACTTT. This sequence encodes CASSYSYPGQGDSPLHF.

This clonotype was recorded many times. The chain carries TRBV5-1 and TRBJ2-1; possible D gene TRBD2, 6 bases. This CDR3 is 13 amino acids long. Germline-derived CDR1 and CDR2 are SGHRS and YFSETQ. Deletions cut 0 bases from V and 9 bases from J, with 10 bases between. As DNA, the CDR3 is TGCGCCAGCAGCTTGGTAGTGGGGGGTGAGCAGTTCTTC. This gives the protein CASSLVVGGEQFF.

The table lists this clonotype with many counts. The V gene is TRBV6-2 or TRBV6-3, the J gene TRBJ2-7; D ambiguous. This CDR3 has 14 amino acids. The ends were cut back, 3 bases at V and 3 bases at J, with 12 bases in the middle. From germline, CDR1 is MNHEY and CDR2 SVGEGT. CDR3 in amino acids: CASSYLALRYEQYF. The CDR3 DNA sequence: TGTGCCAGCAGTTATTTGGCCCTTCGCTACGAGCAGTACTTC.

This clonotype has ten or more counts. The gene calls are TRBV10-3 and TRBJ2-7; D unclear. This CDR3 spans 14 amino acids. V lost 2 bases and J lost 0, with 8 bases in between. Germline-derived CDR1 and CDR2 are ENHRY and SYGVKD. CDR3 DNA sequence: TGTGCCATCAGTGAGAAGGCATACTCCTACGAGCAGTACTTC. This gives the protein CAISEKAYSYEQYF.

The V and J genes are TRBV6-2 or TRBV6-3 and TRBJ2-5, with D possibly matching TRBD1 (7 bases). Trimming stripped 6 bases from V and 7 bases from J, with 21 bases between. CDR3 length: 15 residues. CDR1 is MNHEY and CDR2 is SVGEGT in the germline V gene. The CDR3 nucleotides are TGTGCCAGCAGACCGGACAGGCGGGGCAAGAGGACCCAGTACTTC. Its translation is CASRPDRRGKRTQYF.

There are many counts of this clonotype. The chain couples TRBV3-1 to TRBJ2-3; 10 nucleotides align to TRBD2. With V trimmed by 4 bases and J by 5 bases, 9 bases remained unmatched. From germline, CDR1 is LGHDT and CDR2 YNNKEL (reference sequence). The CDR3 extends over 16 amino acids. The CDR3 nucleotides are TGTGCCAGCAGCCCGATCAATAGCGGGAGGAGAGATACGCAGTATTTT. It specifies CASSPINSGRRDTQYF.

Ten or more counts support this clonotype. This sequence joins TRBV12-3 or TRBV12-4 and TRBJ2-7, with 11 positions matching TRBD2. The CDR3 has 17 residues. Losses at the gene ends were 1 base for V and 3 bases for J; bases not matched to a gene: 8. The CDR3 DNA reads TGTGCCAGCAGTTTAGACGTAACCGGGACTAGCGGCTACGAGCAGTACTTC. It yields the protein CASSLDVTGTSGYEQYF.

This clonotype came up many times. This chain's CDR3 is CASSSERGNSYEQYF. The CDR3 DNA is TGTGCCAGCAGCTCCGAGCGGGGAAACTCCTACGAGCAGTACTTC. V usage is TRBV3-1 and J usage is TRBJ2-7; 7 bases are shared with TRBD2. Germline CDR1 and CDR2: LGHDT and YNNKEL (reference sequence). After removal of 5 bases from V and 0 bases from J, the junction contained 7 bases not matched to a gene. The CDR3 contains 15 residues.

This clonotype was seen ten or more times. The V gene is TRBV10-3, the J gene TRBJ2-1; 7 bases are shared with TRBD2. The ends lost 5 bases at V and 2 bases at J; junction bases unmatched: 6. Germline V gene data show CDR1 as ENHRY and CDR2 as SYGVKD. The CDR3 spans 15 residues. The CDR3 here is CAISQRDLTYNEQFF. CDR3 DNA: TGTGCCATCAGTCAGCGGGACCTGACCTACAATGAGCAGTTCTTC.

This clonotype was detected ten times or more. The chain employs TRBV6-1 and TRBJ2-4; a possible D gene is TRBD1 (6 bases). The germline gives CDR1 MNHNS, CDR2 SASEGT. The CDR3 is made up of 11 amino acids. The V and J ends lost 5 bases and 15 bases respectively, with 14 bases between them. DNA of the CDR3: TGTGCCAGCAGTTCGCACAGGGACCGGTACTTC. This translates into CASSSHRDRYF.

This clonotype was seen ten or more times. The CDR3 sequence: CASSLSTGLNTGELFF. The CDR3 DNA is TGTGCCAGCAGCTTATCTACAGGGCTGAACACCGGGGAGCTGTTTTTT. The rearrangement links TRBV5-8 to TRBJ2-2, with TRBD1 as a possible D gene (6 bases). The V gene's germline CDR1 is SGHTS and CDR2 YDEGEE. CDR3 length: 16 amino acids. The V end lost 2 bases, the J end lost 1 base, and 12 bases lay between the germline ends.

The table lists this clonotype with many counts. The V gene is TRBV7-9, the J gene TRBJ1-1; the D gene is possibly TRBD1 (5 bases). Germline CDR1 and CDR2: SEHNR and FQNEAQ (reference sequence). The CDR3 is made up of 10 amino acids. With 8 bases removed from V and 7 bases from J, the gap between germline ends came to 8 bases. CDR3 region: CASWGGEAFF. The CDR3 bases are TGTGCCAGCTGGGGGGGTGAAGCTTTCTTT.

The DNA of the CDR3 is TGTGCCAGCACCCGAGACAGGGTTGGCAATCAGCCCCAGCATTTT. It specifies CASTRDRVGNQPQHF. The chain carries TRBV12-3 or TRBV12-4 and TRBJ1-5, with 7 bases lining up with TRBD1. The CDR3 loop spans 15 amino acids. Losses at the gene ends were 7 bases for V and 2 bases for J; bases not matched to a gene: 8.

This clonotype was counted many times. CDR3 sequence: CASSSPAGGPGDTQYF. For the CDR3, the DNA is TGTGCCAGCAGTTCCCCAGCGGGGGGGCCAGGGGATACGCAGTATTTT. The J gene is TRBJ2-3, the V gene TRBV6-5; 10 positions match TRBD2. V gave up 4 bases and J gave up 6 bases; unmatched junction bases: 10. CDR1 is MNHEY, CDR2 SVGAGI, per germline. The CDR3 length is 16 residues.